This T cell receptor (beta chain) was identified during a study of response to subunit inactivated influenza vaccine. General study points: The authors suggested that every seasonal influenza vaccination recruits few new T cells.

CDR1 and CDR2 from the germline V gene are SGHKS and YYEKEE (reference sequence). The ends were cut back, 9 bases at V and 4 bases at J, with 14 bases in the middle. CDR3 size: 12 residues. Points on this clonotype: Its antigen is not identified.

TCRdb fed the RT-PCR reads into MiXCR, producing one record per CDR3 protein. Here the sample spans more than 450,000 distinct CDR3 sequences, about 10% being singletons. The chain joins TRBV5-5 to TRBJ2-7, with D perhaps given as TRBD1 or TRBD2 (7 bases each). The receptor was isolated from a man in his forties or fifties who received an inactivated influenza vaccine. Specimen: PBMCs from blood, collected on the day of vaccination. The chain's CDR3 is CATSRGGYEQYF. CDR3 DNA: TGTGCCACCTCCAGGGGGGGATACGAGCAGTACTTC.